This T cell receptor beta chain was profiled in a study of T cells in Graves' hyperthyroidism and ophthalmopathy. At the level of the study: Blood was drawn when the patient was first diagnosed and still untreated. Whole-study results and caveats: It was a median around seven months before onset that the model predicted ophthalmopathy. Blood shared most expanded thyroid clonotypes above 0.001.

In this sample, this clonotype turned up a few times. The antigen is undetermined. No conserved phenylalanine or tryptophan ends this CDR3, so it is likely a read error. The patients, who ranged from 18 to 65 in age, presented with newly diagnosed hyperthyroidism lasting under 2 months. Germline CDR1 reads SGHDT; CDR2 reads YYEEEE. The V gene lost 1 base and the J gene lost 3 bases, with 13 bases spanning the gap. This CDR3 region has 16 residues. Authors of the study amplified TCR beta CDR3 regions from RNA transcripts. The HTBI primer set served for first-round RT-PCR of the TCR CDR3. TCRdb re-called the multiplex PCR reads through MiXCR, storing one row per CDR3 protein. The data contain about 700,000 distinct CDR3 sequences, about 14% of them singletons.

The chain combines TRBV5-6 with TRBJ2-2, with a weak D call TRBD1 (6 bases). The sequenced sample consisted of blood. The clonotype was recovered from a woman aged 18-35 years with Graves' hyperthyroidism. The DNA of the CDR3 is TGTGCCAGCAGCTTGAAGTGGGGGCTAGACACCGGGGAGCTGTTTTTA. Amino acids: CASSLKWGLDTGELFL.